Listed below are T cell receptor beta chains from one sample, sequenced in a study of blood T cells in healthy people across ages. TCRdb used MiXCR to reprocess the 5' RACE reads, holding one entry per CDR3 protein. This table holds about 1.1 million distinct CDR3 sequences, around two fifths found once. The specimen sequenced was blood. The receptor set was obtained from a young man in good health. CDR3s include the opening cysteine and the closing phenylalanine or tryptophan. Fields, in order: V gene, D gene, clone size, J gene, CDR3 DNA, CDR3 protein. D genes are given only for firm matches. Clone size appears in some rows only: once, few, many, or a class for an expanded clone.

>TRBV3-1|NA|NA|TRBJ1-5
TGTGCCAGCAGCCACCCGGGACGTAAAAACAATCAGCCCCAGCATTTT
CASSHPGRKNNQPQHF
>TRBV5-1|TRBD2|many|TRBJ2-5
TGCGCCAGCAGCTTCAACAGACTAGCGGCAGAGACCCAGTACTTC
CASSFNRLAAETQYF
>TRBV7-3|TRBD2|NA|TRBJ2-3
TGTGCCAGCAGCTTAAAGGTTTCTAGCGGGGGGACAGATACGCAGTATTTT
CASSLKVSSGGTDTQYF
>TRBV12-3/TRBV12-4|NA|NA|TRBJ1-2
TGTGCCAGCAGCCCCCCCGGAAGGTTCTACACCTTC
CASSPPGRFYTF
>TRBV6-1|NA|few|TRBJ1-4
TGTGCCAGCAGCCTAACAGGGAAGGGTGAAAAACTGTTTTTT
CASSLTGKGEKLFF
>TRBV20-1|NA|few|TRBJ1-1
TGCAGTGCTAGAAACGTGGCAGGGATACGCTCCACTGAAGCTTTCTTT
CSARNVAGIRSTEAFF
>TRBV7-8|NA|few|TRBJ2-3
TGTGCCAGCAGTTTAGAGGGCACATTCACAGATACGCAGTATTTT
CASSLEGTFTDTQYF
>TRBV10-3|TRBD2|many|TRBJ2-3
TGTGCCATCAGGTTAAGACTAGCACCCGACACAGATACGCAGTATTTT
CAIRLRLAPDTDTQYF
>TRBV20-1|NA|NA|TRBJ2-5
TGCAGTGCTAGCGATTCAGGGCGCTACCCGGATGAGCAGTACTTC
CSASDSGRYPDEQYF
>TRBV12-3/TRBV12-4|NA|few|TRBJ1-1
TGTGCCAGCAGTTTACCCCCTCAGGACGGGAACACTGAAGCTTTCTTT
CASSLPPQDGNTEAFF
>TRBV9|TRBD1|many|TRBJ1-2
TGTGCCAGCAGCTCGGGACAGGGTTACTATGGCTACACCTTC
CASSSGQGYYGYTF
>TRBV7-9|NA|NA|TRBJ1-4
TGTGCCAGCAACCTCCCCCAGGGGTCGAATGAAAAACTGTTTTTT
CASNLPQGSNEKLFF
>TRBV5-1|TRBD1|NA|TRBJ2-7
TGCGCCAGCAGTTTCCTTTCCGGGACAGGGGGCGATGAGCAGTACTTC
CASSFLSGTGGDEQYF
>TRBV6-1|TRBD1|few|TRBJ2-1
TGTGCCAGCAGGGTCCGGGACAGGTCTACAGATGAGCAGTTCTTC
CASRVRDRSTDEQFF
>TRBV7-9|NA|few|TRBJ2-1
TGTGCCAGCAGCTTAGCCGTGTCGAGCCGCGTCCGCGAGCAGTTCTTC
CASSLAVSSRVREQFF
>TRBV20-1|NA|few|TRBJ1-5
TGCAGTGCTAGGTCTGCAGGACGCAATCAGCCCCAGCATTTT
CSARSAGRNQPQHF
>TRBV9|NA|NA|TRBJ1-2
TGTGCCAGCACTCGACAGGCGATGAATAACTATGGCTACACCTTC
CASTRQAMNNYGYTF
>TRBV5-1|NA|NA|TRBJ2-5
TGCGCCAGCAGCTCGGGGCATAGGGAAGAGACCCAGTACTTC
CASSSGHREETQYF
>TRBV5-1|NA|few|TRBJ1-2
TGCGCCAGCAGCGGAGGGAGTCCCCCCTATGGCTACACCTTC
CASSGGSPPYGYTF
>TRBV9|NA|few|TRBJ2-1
TGTGCCAGCAGCGATCAAGTCGGCTCCTACAATGAGCAGTTCTTC
CASSDQVGSYNEQFF
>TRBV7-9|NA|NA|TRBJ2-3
TGTGCCAGCAGCCGTGCGGTCGGGGGAACCACAGATACGCAGTATTTT
CASSRAVGGTTDTQYF
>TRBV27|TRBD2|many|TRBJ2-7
TGTGCCAGCAGTTCCCTAACTAGCGGGGGGGCCTACGAGCAGTACTTC
CASSSLTSGGAYEQYF
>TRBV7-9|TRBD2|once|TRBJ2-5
TGTGCCAGCAGCTCGACTAGCGGGGACCAAGAGACCCAGTACTTC
CASSSTSGDQETQYF
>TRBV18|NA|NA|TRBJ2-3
TGTGCCAGCTCACCGGAGACAGATGCGCAGTATTTT
CASSPETDAQYF
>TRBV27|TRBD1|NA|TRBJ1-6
TGTGCCAGCAGGACAGGGGGCGGTTCACCCCTCCACTTT
CASRTGGGSPLHF
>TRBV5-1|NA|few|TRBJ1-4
TGCGCCAGCAGCCTGAACTCGGAAAAACTGTTTTTT
CASSLNSEKLFF
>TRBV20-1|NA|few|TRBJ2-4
TGCAGTGCGGCGCCTTACAAAAACATTCAGTACTTC
CSAAPYKNIQYF
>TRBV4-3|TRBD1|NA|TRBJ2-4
TGCGCCAGCAGCCAAGTACAGGGGCGGATAGCCAAAAACATTCAGTACTTC
CASSQVQGRIAKNIQYF
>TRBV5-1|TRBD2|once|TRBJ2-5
TGCGCCAGCAGCTCACCAGCGGGGAAACAAGAGACCCAGTACTTC
CASSSPAGKQETQYF
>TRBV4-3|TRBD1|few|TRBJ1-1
TGCGCCAGCAGCCGATACCGTGGACAGGGCGTGAACACTGAAGCTTTCTTT
CASSRYRGQGVNTEAFF
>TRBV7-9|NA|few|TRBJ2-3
TGTGCCAGCCGCCTGAGGGATACGCAGTATTTT
CASRLRDTQYF
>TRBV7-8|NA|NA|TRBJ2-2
TGTGCCAGCAGCTTCAGGGGAGGTAGTTCCGGGGAGCTGTTTTTT
CASSFRGGSSGELFF
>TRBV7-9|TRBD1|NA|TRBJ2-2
TGTGCCAGTGGGGGACAGGACACCGGGGAGCTGTTTTTT
CASGGQDTGELFF
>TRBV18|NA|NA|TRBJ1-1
TGTGCCAGCTCAACCCAGTCTAACACTGAAGCTTTCTTT
CASSTQSNTEAFF
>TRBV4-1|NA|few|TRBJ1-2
TGCGCCAGCAGCCAAGAGGACGGTCTCCGGCTCAGCTACACCTTC
CASSQEDGLRLSYTF
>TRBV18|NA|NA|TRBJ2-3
TGTGCCAGCTCACGGAACCGCAGGGGCCTAATCACAGATACGCAGTATTTT
CASSRNRRGLITDTQYF
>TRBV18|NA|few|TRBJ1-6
TGTGCCAGCTCACCACCGGGTGGAAATTCACCCCTCCACTTT
CASSPPGGNSPLHF
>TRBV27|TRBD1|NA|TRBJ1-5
TGTGCCAGCAGCTCCACCCCGACAGGGCATAGCAATCAGCCCCAGCATTTT
CASSSTPTGHSNQPQHF
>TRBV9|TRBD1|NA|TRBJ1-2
TGTGCCAGCACCCATACAGGGGGCGCTTATGGCTACACCTTC
CASTHTGGAYGYTF
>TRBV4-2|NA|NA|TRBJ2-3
TGTGCCAGCAGCCAAGATTCTGGGGCGGCCCGCACAGATACGCAGTATTTT
CASSQDSGAARTDTQYF
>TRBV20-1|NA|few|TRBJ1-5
TGCAGTGCTGGGGGAGGACTGGGGCATTATAGCAATCAGCCCCAGCATTTT
CSAGGGLGHYSNQPQHF
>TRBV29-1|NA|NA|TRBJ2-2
TGCAGCGTTGAAGTCGCGGAGGGGGGGCTGTTTTTT
CSVEVAEGGLFF
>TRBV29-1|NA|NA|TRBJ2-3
TGCAGCGTTGAACCGACTGTTGGGGGCACAGATACGCAGTATTTT
CSVEPTVGGTDTQYF
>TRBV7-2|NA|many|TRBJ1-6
TGTGCCAGCAGCGCCTATAATTCACCCCTCCACTTT
CASSAYNSPLHF
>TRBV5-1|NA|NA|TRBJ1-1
TGCGCCAGCAGCTTGGGCGAGGGCTCTGAAGCTTTCTTT
CASSLGEGSEAFF
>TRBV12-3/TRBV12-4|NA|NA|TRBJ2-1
TGTGCCAGCAGTTCCACCACAGGAGGAGGTGAGCAGTTCTTC
CASSSTTGGGEQFF
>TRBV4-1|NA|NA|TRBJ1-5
TGCGCCAGCAGCCAATATCTTAATCAGCCCCAGCATTTT
CASSQYLNQPQHF
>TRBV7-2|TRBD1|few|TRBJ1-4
TGTGCCAGCAGCCTCAACAGGGGGTCAAGTGAAAAACTGTTTTTT
CASSLNRGSSEKLFF
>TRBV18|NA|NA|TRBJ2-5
TGTGCCAGCTCACCGGGACGGCACCAAGAGACCCAGTACTTC
CASSPGRHQETQYF
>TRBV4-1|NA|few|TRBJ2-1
TGCGCCAGCAGCCAAGCTCTTAAGGGGTTCGGTGAGCAGTTCTTC
CASSQALKGFGEQFF
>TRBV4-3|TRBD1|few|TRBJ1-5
TGCGCCAGCAGCCAAGATAGTAGTGCGACAGGGTTCAATCAGCCCCAGCATTTT
CASSQDSSATGFNQPQHF
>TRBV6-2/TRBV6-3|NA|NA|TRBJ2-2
TGTGCCAGCAGTTCATGGAGCCCCGGGGAGCTGTTTTTT
CASSSWSPGELFF
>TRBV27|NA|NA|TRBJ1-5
TGTGCCAGCAGTTGGTCGGGCGGGCAGCCCCAGCATTTT
CASSWSGGQPQHF
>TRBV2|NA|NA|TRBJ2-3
TGTGCCAGCAGAGGCAGGGAACCGTATTTT
CASRGREPYF
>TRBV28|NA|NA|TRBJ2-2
TGTGCCAGCAGTATGAGGACGAATATCGGGGAGCTGTTTTTT
CASSMRTNIGELFF
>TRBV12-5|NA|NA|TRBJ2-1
TGTGCTAGTGGTTTCTGGTTGGGGACCTTCTACAATGAGCAGTTCTTC
CASGFWLGTFYNEQFF
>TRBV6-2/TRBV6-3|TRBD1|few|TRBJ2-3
TGTGCCAGCAGATCTTACAGGGGGCTTACCCCAGATACGCAGTATTTT
CASRSYRGLTPDTQYF
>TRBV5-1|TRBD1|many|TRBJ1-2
TGTGCCAGCAGTTTAGCCGGACAGGGGGACGGCTACACCTTC
CASSLAGQGDGYTF
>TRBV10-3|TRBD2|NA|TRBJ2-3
TGTGCCATCAGTGAGTCCCTAGCGGGGTGGCGAAACACAGATACGCAGTATTTT
CAISESLAGWRNTDTQYF
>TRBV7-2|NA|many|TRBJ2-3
TGTGCCAGCAGCTCTCGGACCCACACAGATACGCAGTATTTT
CASSSRTHTDTQYF